This TCR beta chain stems from a study of blood T cells in healthy people across ages. Then a second PCR, running roughly 7 to 11 cycles, was carried out with a sample-barcoded 5' primer and a J-beta primer mix. TCRdb used MiXCR to reprocess the 5' RACE reads, holding one entry per CDR3 protein. The table lists roughly 1.5 million distinct CDR3 sequences, roughly 43% of them singletons. Germline V gene data show CDR1 as SGHVS and CDR2 as FQNEAQ. Trimming removed 0 bases at V and 8 bases at J, with 14 bases between. The CDR3 extends over 15 amino acids. This rearrangement joins TRBV7-8 to TRBJ2-1; TRBD2 might be the D (6 bases). The clonotype comes from a woman under 30 in good health. Sequences were obtained from blood. This CDR3 is CASSLAFGSVDEQFF. CDR3 coding DNA: TGTGCCAGCAGCTTAGCATTCGGGAGCGTAGATGAGCAGTTCTTC.